Listed here are 29 T cell receptor beta chains from one sample, sequenced in a study of CD8 T cells in Susac syndrome. It was with random hexamers that roughly 0.45 to 1 ug RNA was reverse transcribed. In TCRdb, the immunoSEQ multiplex PCR reads were re-called with MiXCR into one record per CDR3 protein. Among about 80,000 distinct CDR3 sequences listed, around 94% were seen once. Sequencing was performed on CD8+ T cells from PBMCs. These receptors originate from a human donor with Susac syndrome.

On this clonotype itself: One end of the junction is discordant with germline, which a read error may explain. CDR3 DNA sequence: TGCAGTGCAGACAGGTGGAATGGCTACACTTTC. Translating gives CSADRWNGYTF. The chain uses TRBV20-1 and TRBJ1-2; D might be TRBD1 (6 bases). The CDR3 length is 11 residues. Per germline, CDR1 DFQATT and CDR2 SNEGSKA (reference sequence).

The chain links TRBV25-1 to TRBJ1-2; D may be TRBD1 (5 bases). Germline-derived CDR1 and CDR2 are MGHDK and SYGVNS. V was trimmed by 1 base and J by 3 bases, leaving 9 bases between them. The CDR3 runs to 14 residues. Written as DNA, the CDR3 is TGTGCCAGCAGTGAATTGGGGGGAGACTATGGCTACACCTTC. It translates to CASSELGGDYGYTF.

This chain connects TRBV29-1 to TRBJ2-7, with D maybe TRBD2 (7 bases). This CDR3 is 13 amino acids long. Germline-derived CDR1 and CDR2 are SQVTM and ANQGSEA. V dropped 7 bases and J dropped 5 bases, with 18 bases sitting between them. The CDR3: CSARGGDNHEQYF. The CDR3 region has the DNA TGCAGCGCACGAGGGGGGGACAACCACGAGCAGTACTTC.

The gene calls are TRBV11-1 and TRBJ1-1, with a possible D match to TRBD1 (5 bases). From germline, CDR1 is SGHAT and CDR2 FQDESV (reference sequence). V lost 4 bases to trimming and J lost 1 base, with 10 bases between them. This CDR3 has 14 amino acids. The CDR3 bases are TGTGCCAGCAGCTCTAGACAGAGGAACACTGAAGCTTTCTTT. Its translation is CASSSRQRNTEAFF.

This sequence joins TRBV7-9 and TRBJ1-1; 8 bases line up with TRBD1. CDR1 is SEHNR and CDR2 is FQNEAQ in the germline V gene (reference sequence). Trimming took 1 base from V and 2 from J; bases not matched to a gene: 3. This CDR3 contains 15 residues. Here the CDR3 reads CASSLEGTGNTEAFF. The CDR3 DNA follows: TGTGCCAGCAGCTTAGAAGGGACAGGAAACACTGAAGCTTTCTTT.

The genes are TRBV6-1 and TRBJ1-5; no clear D. The germline V and J ends were trimmed by 5 bases and 6 bases, with 23 bases remaining between them. Germline V gene data show CDR1 as MNHNS and CDR2 as SASEGT. The CDR3 is 17 residues long. The CDR3 reads CASSQHSLGYSSQPQHF. The CDR3 DNA follows: TGTGCCAGCAGTCAACACAGTTTAGGGTATAGTTCTCAGCCCCAGCATTTT.

This sequence joins TRBV4-3 and TRBJ1-2; 7 positions match TRBD1. Unmatched junction bases numbered 9, after V lost 3 bases and J lost 2 bases. Per germline, CDR1 LGHNA and CDR2 YSLEER. CDR3 length: 16 residues. The CDR3 bases are TGCGCCAGCAGCCATGGCAGACAGGGAAAGAACTATGGCTACACCTTC. This codes for CASSHGRQGKNYGYTF.

This clonotype was picked up a small number of times. Mismatch with germline at one junction end may stem from a read error. This chain links TRBV7-9 with TRBJ2-3; D not resolved. CDR1 and CDR2 from the germline V gene are SEHNR and FQNEAQ (reference sequence). The CDR3 is made up of 11 amino acids. CDR3 sequence: CASGLSDTQYF. The CDR3 DNA reads TGTGCCAGCGGCTTGTCAGATACGCAGTATTTT.

V usage is TRBV24-1 and J usage is TRBJ2-3; 9 positions agree with TRBD1. Germline V gene lookup returns CDR1 KGHDR and CDR2 SFDVKD. This CDR3 is built from 13 residues. The V gene end was trimmed by 10 bases and the J gene end by 6 bases; junction bases not matched to a gene: 7. The CDR3 DNA reads TGTGCCACAGCAGGGACAGGGACTGATACGCAGTATTTT. Amino acid sequence: CATAGTGTDTQYF.

This clonotype showed up just once. The chain uses TRBV12-3 or TRBV12-4 and TRBJ2-2, with D hard to call. CDR3 size: 16 residues. The V end was cut by 2 bases, the J end by 4 bases, with 14 bases between. Here the CDR3 DNA reads TGTGCCAGCAGTTTATCTAGTATCTCGGGCACCGGGGAGCTGTTTTTT. It yields the protein CASSLSSISGTGELFF.

This clonotype was seen only a few times. V gene TRBV2 combines with J gene TRBJ2-2, with D maybe TRBD2 (5 bases). Germline V lookup: CDR1 SNHLY, CDR2 FYNNEI. CDR3 length: 12 residues. Trimming stripped 7 bases from V and 4 bases from J, with 7 bases between. CDR3 region: CASIGVTGELFF. CDR3 sequence (DNA): TGTGCCAGCATCGGGGTCACCGGGGAGCTGTTTTTT.

The chain links TRBV7-2 to TRBJ2-1; D is possibly TRBD2 (5 bases). Trimming stripped 4 bases from V and 0 bases from J, with 16 bases between. The CDR3 has 17 amino acids. CDR1 SGHTA and CDR2 FQGNSA come from the germline V gene. In DNA, the CDR3 is TGTGCCAGCAGCTCCCTGGACGGGGAGAGCTCCTACAATGAGCAGTTCTTC. Its translation is CASSSLDGESSYNEQFF. The full variable domain, its missing parts supplied by reference TRBV7-2 and TRBJ2-1, is GAGVSQSPSNKVTEKGKDVELRCDPISGHTALYWYRQSLGQGLEFLIYFQGNSAPDKSGLPSDRFSAERTGGSVSTLTIQRTQQEDSAVYLCASSSLDGESSYNEQFFGPGTRLTVL.

The chain recombines TRBV7-2 with TRBJ1-4; 7 bases fit TRBD1. The CDR3 sequence is 15 residues long. V was clipped by 1 base and J by 6 bases; unmatched bases: 5. The germline V gene encodes CDR1 SGHTA and CDR2 FQGNSA. In DNA, the CDR3 is TGTGCCAGCAGCTTAGTGTCGGGGACAGATGAAAAACTGTTTTTT. It encodes CASSLVSGTDEKLFF.

The rearrangement joins TRBV4-3 to TRBJ1-5; 8 nucleotides align to TRBD1. The CDR3 runs to 15 residues. V was pared by 5 bases and J by 11 bases, with 14 bases of the junction left unmatched. CDR1 and CDR2 (germline): LGHNA, YSLEER. CDR3 residues: CASSVGLGQGNAQHF. CDR3 coding DNA: TGCGCCAGCAGCGTCGGTCTAGGACAGGGAAACGCCCAGCATTTT.

The chain links TRBV30 to TRBJ1-1; no definite D call. Germline lookup yields CDR1 GTSNPN and CDR2 SVGIG (reference sequence). The V end was cut by 5 bases, the J end by 1 base, with 11 bases between. The CDR3 loop spans 13 amino acids. The CDR3 sequence: CAWDPARNTEAFF. The CDR3 nucleotides are TGTGCCTGGGATCCCGCACGGAACACTGAAGCTTTCTTT.

The chain couples TRBV19 to TRBJ1-5; D is possibly TRBD1 (5 bases). CDR1 and CDR2 (germline): LNHDA, SQIVND (reference sequence). Trimming pared 5 bases from V and 6 bases from J, leaving 14 bases between. CDR3 size: 14 residues. The CDR3 spells CASSPGEGTQPQHF. In nucleotides, the CDR3 is TGTGCCAGTAGTCCCGGGGAAGGGACTCAGCCCCAGCATTTT.

The chain carries TRBV2 and TRBJ1-2; possible D gene TRBD1, 6 bases. The CDR3 sequence is 14 residues long. From germline, CDR1 is SNHLY and CDR2 FYNNEI. The V and J ends lost 6 bases and 10 bases respectively, with 21 bases between them. The chain's CDR3 is CASSGGQLLVSYTF. The CDR3 DNA is TGTGCCAGCAGCGGAGGACAGCTACTGGTCTCCTACACCTTC.

The chain has TRBV29-1 and TRBJ1-1; 7 bases are a match to TRBD1. The junction had 20 bases not matched to a gene; V was cut back by 3 bases and J by 1 base. The CDR3 runs 19 residues. Germline V gives CDR1 SQVTM, CDR2 ANQGSEA. In DNA form, the CDR3 reads TGCAGCGTTGATGATACGTTAGAGGGGGCAGGCGACCGGAACACTGAAGCTTTCTTT. Encoded protein: CSVDDTLEGAGDRNTEAFF. Full variable domain (outside the CDR3, taken from reference TRBV29-1 and TRBJ1-1): SAVISQKPSRDICQRGTSLTIQCQVDSQVTMMFWYRQQPGQSLTLIATANQGSEATYESGFVIDKFPISRPNLTFSTLTVSNMSPEDSSIYLCSVDDTLEGAGDRNTEAFFGQGTRLTVV.

The chain links TRBV30 to TRBJ1-5; D unresolved. There are 12 residues in the CDR3. The V gene lost 1 base and the J gene lost 4 bases, with 5 bases spanning the gap. Germline loops: CDR1 GTSNPN, CDR2 SVGIG (reference sequence). The CDR3 is CAWSEFNQPQHF. In DNA form, the CDR3 reads TGTGCCTGGAGTGAGTTTAATCAGCCCCAGCATTTT.

The CDR3 DNA reads TGTGCCAGCAGGTGGTCTTCGGAACAAGAGACCCAGTACTTC. This encodes CASRWSSEQETQYF. The chain carries TRBV6-5 and TRBJ2-5; D remains unclear. Germline V gives CDR1 MNHEY, CDR2 SVGAGI. The CDR3 is made up of 14 amino acids. V was cut by 6 bases and J by 2 bases, with 13 bases left in between.

The rearrangement joins TRBV4-3 to TRBJ2-1, with 8 nucleotides matching TRBD2. The trim removed 0 bases at V and 2 bases at J, leaving 6 bases unmatched. The CDR3 length is 17 residues. Looked up from germline, CDR1 is LGHNA and CDR2 is YSLEER. Here the CDR3 DNA reads TGCGCCAGCAGCCAAGATGTGGGACTAGGGACCTACAATGAGCAGTTCTTC. It is translated as CASSQDVGLGTYNEQFF.

This clonotype turned up a few times. The chain combines TRBV28 with TRBJ2-7; 7 bases are shared with TRBD2. Losses at the gene ends were 3 bases for V and 0 bases for J; bases not matched to a gene: 2. Germline CDR1 is MDHEN and CDR2 is SYDVKM. The CDR3 has 14 amino acids. The CDR3 reads CASSFGGSSYEQYF. The CDR3 nucleotides read TGTGCCAGCAGTTTCGGCGGGAGCTCCTACGAGCAGTACTTC.

The chain has TRBV27 and TRBJ2-3; D is unresolved. The germline V gene encodes CDR1 MNHEY and CDR2 SMNVEV (reference sequence). V dropped 6 bases and J dropped 2 bases, with 9 bases sitting between them. The CDR3 has 13 residues. The CDR3 region is CASSGPSTDTQYF. In DNA form, the CDR3 reads TGTGCCAGCAGCGGACCTTCCACAGATACGCAGTATTTT.

This clonotype turned up a few times. The rearrangement uses TRBV6-2 or TRBV6-3 and TRBJ2-3, with a weak D call TRBD1 (6 bases). V was shortened by 5 bases and J by 2 bases, with 26 bases between the two germline ends. The CDR3 is 19 amino acids. Germline CDR1 reads MNHEY; CDR2 reads SVGEGT. CDR3 protein: CASSTTEYHLDSFTDTQYF. CDR3 sequence (DNA): TGTGCCAGCAGTACTACAGAGTATCACTTGGACAGCTTCACAGATACGCAGTATTTT.

V usage is TRBV6-2 or TRBV6-3 and J usage is TRBJ2-7; D remains unclear. The CDR3 is 15 residues long. Germline loops: CDR1 MNHEY, CDR2 SVGEGT. The V and J ends lost 11 bases and 0 bases respectively, with 20 bases between them. The CDR3 is CAADDRTEYSYEQYF. The CDR3 nucleotides read TGTGCCGCGGACGATCGGACGGAATACTCCTACGAGCAGTACTTC.

V usage is TRBV29-1 and J usage is TRBJ2-1; D not certain. V shed 7 bases and J shed 1 base, with 5 bases lying between them. This CDR3 contains 11 residues. Germline lookup yields CDR1 SQVTM and CDR2 ANQGSEA. The CDR3 DNA follows: TGCAGCGGTATATCCTACAATGAGCAGTTCTTC. Its protein is CSGISYNEQFF.

The chain is built from TRBV5-6 and TRBJ2-5; unclear D gene. Germline V gene data show CDR1 as SGHDT and CDR2 as YYEEEE. This CDR3 has 16 amino acids. V was clipped by 0 bases and J by 5 bases, with 17 bases between them. The CDR3 nucleotides read TGTGCCAGCAGCTTGGGCCAGGTGGGCCAACAGGAGACCCAGTACTTC. Translated: CASSLGQVGQQETQYF.

The chain recombines TRBV18 with TRBJ1-1; D remains unclear. V lost 0 bases and J lost 7, with 9 bases in between. Germline V CDR1 and CDR2: KGHSH, LQKENI. The CDR3 is 13 residues long. CDR3 nucleotides: TGTGCCAGCTCACCACCGGGTCACAGTGAAGCTTTCTTT. Translated, it gives CASSPPGHSEAFF. Combining the CDR3 with reference TRBV18 and TRBJ1-1 gives the whole variable domain NAGVMQNPRHLVRRRGQEARLRCSPMKGHSHVYWYRQLPEEGLKFMVYLQKENIIDESGMPKERFSAEFPKEGPSILRIQQVVRGDSAAYFCASSPPGHSEAFFGQGTRLTVV.

The chain is built from TRBV28 and TRBJ1-5, with 10 positions matching TRBD1. The CDR3 consists of 22 residues. Trimming took 2 bases from V and 0 from J; bases not matched to a gene: 19. Germline CDR1 MDHEN, CDR2 SYDVKM. As DNA, the CDR3 is TGTGCCAGCAGTTTAGGAGGTGACAGGGGGCTGGCTGCCTCTTATAGCAATCAGCCCCAGCATTTT. Translating it yields CASSLGGDRGLAASYSNQPQHF.